This TCR beta chain is drawn from a study of CD8 T cells in ankylosing spondylitis. This clonotype was counted ten times or more. At one end, the junction sequence differs from germline, possibly due to a read error. This CDR3 region has 15 residues. Germline CDR1 MGHRA, CDR2 YSYEKL. TCRdb fed the 5' RACE reads into MiXCR, producing one record per CDR3 protein. The table has roughly 180,000 distinct CDR3 sequences, 9.5% to 15% seen once. The sequencing sample was made of blood, either unsorted or a sorted T cell fraction (not recorded which). The J gene is TRBJ1-5, the V gene TRBV4-1, with D possibly matching TRBD1 (6 bases). This sequence originates from a male donor with ankylosing spondylitis or in good health (not recorded which). The DNA of the CDR3 is TGTGCCAGCAGCCCGGGACAATATAGCAATCAGCCCCAGCATTTT. Its protein product is CASSPGQYSNQPQHF.